This T cell receptor (beta chain) was recovered during a study of cytomegalovirus exposure and HLA in healthy donors. Broader study findings: Across donors, most TCRs were seen rarely, yet some public ones were widespread. Associated with cytomegalovirus, according to the listing, were around 160 TCR beta chains. Certain indistinguishable V segments, among them TRBV6-2 and TRBV6-3, were excluded.

Healthy bone marrow donors made up the donors. This clone showed up just a few times. No antigen is known for it. The CDR3 contains 12 residues. V was cut by 4 bases and J by 4 bases, with 7 bases left in between. The germline gives CDR1 SGHRS, CDR2 YFSETQ. PCR involved 60 Vbeta and 13 Jbeta primers. The data were produced by immunoSEQ multiplex PCR, yet TCRdb's version contains in-frame clones alone and is incomplete. This table holds over 80,000 clones, roughly 60% found once. The material sequenced was PBMCs. This chain joins TRBV5-1 and TRBJ2-3; unclear D gene. The clonotype originates from a boy aged 5-17 years in good health and CMV-seropositive. The CDR3 reads CASSSSPDTQYF. The CDR3 region has the DNA TGCGCCAGCAGCAGTAGTCCAGATACGCAGTATTTT.